This T cell receptor (beta chain) was sequenced in a study of T cell responses to AZD1222 COVID-19 vaccine. TCRdb keeps only in-frame clones here, not all; method: immunoSEQ multiplex PCR. The sample contains fewer than 140,000 clones, 90% of which appear only once. General study results and limits: It was only after the peak T cell response that any repertoires were sampled. Along spike, vaccine-associated CD4 TCRs were found throughout, with dominance at 160-218 and 743-854.

With respect to this clone: As yet, its antigen is unknown.

It was second doses at about 4 or about 12 weeks that were pooled. This CDR3 has 16 amino acids. Germline CDR1 and CDR2: LGHNA and YSLEER. V lost 0 bases to trimming and J lost 7 bases, with 15 bases between them. The specimen comprised peripheral blood, sampled 28 days after the second AZD1222 dose. This TCR was sampled from an adult who received the AZD1222 COVID-19 vaccine. The J gene is TRBJ1-4, the V gene TRBV4-3, with D possibly matching TRBD1 (5 bases). Here the CDR3 DNA reads TGCGCCAGCAGCCAAGATCTAGGAAGGGGAGCTGAAAAACTGTTTTTT. Translation: CASSQDLGRGAEKLFF.